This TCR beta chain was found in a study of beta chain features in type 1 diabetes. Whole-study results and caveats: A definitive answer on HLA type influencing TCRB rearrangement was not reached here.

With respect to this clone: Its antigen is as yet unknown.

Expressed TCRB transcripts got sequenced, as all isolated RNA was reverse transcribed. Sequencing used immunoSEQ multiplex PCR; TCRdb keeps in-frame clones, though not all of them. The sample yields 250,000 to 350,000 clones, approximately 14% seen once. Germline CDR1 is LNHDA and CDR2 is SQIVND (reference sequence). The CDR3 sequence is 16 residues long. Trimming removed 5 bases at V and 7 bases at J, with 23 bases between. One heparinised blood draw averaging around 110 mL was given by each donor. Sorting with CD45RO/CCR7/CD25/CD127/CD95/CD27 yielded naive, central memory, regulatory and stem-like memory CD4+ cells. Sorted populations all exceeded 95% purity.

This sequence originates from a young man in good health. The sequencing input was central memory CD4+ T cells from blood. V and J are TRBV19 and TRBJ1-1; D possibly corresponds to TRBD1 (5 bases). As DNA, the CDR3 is TGTGCCAGTAGTCCGCGCGGGGGTTGGGGACTGGATGAAGCTTTCTTT. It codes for CASSPRGGWGLDEAFF.